Listed here are 6 T cell receptor beta chains from one sample, sequenced in a study of T cell responses to AZD1222 COVID-19 vaccine. Sequencing used immunoSEQ multiplex PCR; TCRdb keeps in-frame clones, though not all of them. Of under 150,000 clones detected, over 85% appear once; the ten largest clones hold 0.9% to 1.3%. The sample here was peripheral blood, taken 28 days after the second AZD1222 dose. Receptors were obtained from an adult who received the AZD1222 COVID-19 vaccine.

This chain links TRBV7-3 with TRBJ2-1, with 7 nucleotides matching TRBD2. This CDR3 has 16 residues. V trimming: 5 bases; J trimming: 3 bases; junction bases outside the gene matches: 10. Germline loops: CDR1 SGHTA, CDR2 FQGTGA. The CDR3 loop is CASSLNGGGRYNEQFF. CDR3 DNA: TGTGCCAGCAGCCTGAACGGGGGAGGGCGCTACAATGAGCAGTTCTTC.

The rearrangement links TRBV9 to TRBJ1-2, with a tentative D call TRBD1 (5 bases). The V end was cut by 4 bases, the J end by 4 bases, with 14 bases between. This CDR3 is 14 amino acids long. Germline CDR1 reads SGDLS; CDR2 reads YYNGEE. In DNA, the CDR3 is TGTGCCAGCAGCCCCGCAGGGTTCACCTATGGCTACACCTTC. Its protein is CASSPAGFTYGYTF.

This clone was seen only a few times. The chain is built from TRBV5-4 and TRBJ1-2; D remains ambiguous. The CDR3 is 12 residues long. The germline CDR1 and CDR2 sequences are SGHNT and YYREEE (reference sequence). V shed 2 bases and J shed 7 bases, with 9 bases lying between them. CDR3 nucleotide sequence: TGTGCCAGCAGCTTAGAAGGGTTTGGCTACACCTTC. It encodes CASSLEGFGYTF.

The chain couples TRBV5-5 to TRBJ1-5; D remains ambiguous. Trimming shortened V by 6 bases and J by 4 bases, and 14 bases separated the two germline ends. Germline V CDR1 and CDR2: SGHKS, YYEKEE (reference sequence). There are 14 residues in the CDR3. CDR3 DNA sequence: TGTGCCAGCAACCTAGACGGTTTTAATCAGCCCCAGCATTTT. It encodes CASNLDGFNQPQHF.

The chain is built from TRBV4-2 and TRBJ2-1; TRBD2 agrees at 7 bases. V lost 4 bases, J lost 4 bases, and 7 bases stayed unmatched. Germline V lookup: CDR1 LGHNA, CDR2 YNFKEQ. This CDR3 is built from 15 residues. Here the CDR3 reads CASSLEGREYNEQFF. CDR3 in DNA: TGTGCCAGCAGCCTAGAGGGGAGGGAATACAATGAGCAGTTCTTC.

V is TRBV19 and J is TRBJ1-4; 8 positions agree with TRBD1. V lost 6 bases to trimming and J lost 6 bases; unmatched junction nucleotides: 9. The CDR3 consists of 15 residues. Looked up from germline, CDR1 is LNHDA and CDR2 is SQIVND (reference sequence). The CDR3, as DNA: TGTGCCAGTAGAAACACCGGGACAGGAGATGAAAAACTGTTTTTT. Its protein product is CASRNTGTGDEKLFF.